The T cell receptor beta chain under discussion was sequenced for a study of beta chain features in type 1 diabetes (dated by TCRdb to 2017 to 2018). With regard to the full study: Patients and healthy donors did not differ in mean age, gender distribution, total cell number or subset yield. In the study, recently diagnosed type 1 diabetes patients and matched healthy donors were compared on the TCRB repertoires of their sorted circulating CD4+ T cell subsets. Regulatory and stem cell-like memory subsets were obtained from only 8 patients and roughly 8 healthy donors, while naive and central memory subsets were obtained from all 28 donors. Across all samples, about 110 million sorted cells were examined, and cell number per subset correlated strongly with RNA yield.

A single peripheral blood draw of approximately 100 mL on average was collected from each donor into heparinised tubes. A BD FACSAria II and a panel including CD45RO, CCR7, CD25, CD127, CD95 and CD27 were used to sort naive, central memory, regulatory and stem cell-like memory CD4+ T cells. Purity was above 95% for every sorted population. PBMCs were isolated immediately by Lymphoprep density gradient centrifugation and stained directly without culture. So that batch effects would be minimized, each experiment stained and sorted samples in pairs, pairing one healthy donor with one patient. As for this clone: Its antigen is not yet known. No qualities accompany the bases; no much larger clone lies one base away.

The entire amount of isolated RNA was reverse transcribed using the High Capacity cDNA Reverse Transcription Kit, so the sequenced TCRB transcripts were expressed ones. Stem cell-like memory T cell samples underwent survey-depth immunoSEQ sequencing, averaging about 1 million total reads per sample. Sorted cells were lysed in RLT buffer, and RNA was extracted using DNase-treated RNeasy Micro or Mini kits according to cell number. Each cell subset was processed on its own to prevent cross-contamination, while patient and healthy donor samples were processed together. TCRB sequences were amplified from cDNA with the immunoSEQ multiplex PCR, producing 87-bp fragments spanning the CDR3 region. Sequencing of the amplicons was performed on the Illumina HiSeq platform. In the authors' own workflow: Synthetic template baselines were used to correct PCR bias computationally, reads within Hamming distance 2 were collapsed, and singletons that could not be merged were discarded. Reads were aligned against IMGT so that V, D and J genes, CDR3 length and insertions or deletions at six rearrangement sites could be assigned. Clonotype counts were normalized to sorted cell number within each subset before computing true diversity and Gini coefficients with the tcR R package. Repertoire sharing was quantified using the overlap coefficient calculated on TCRB nucleotide sequences. As stored in TCRdb, this immuneACCESS dataset retains in-frame rearrangements with V and J assigned. A fraction of the clones does not appear; measured against another copy, unresolved V genes explain less than half of the discrepancy, and the remainder lacks a known reason. V, J and clone size are those of that table, while D and trimming were read from the DNA. The sample table holds tens of thousands of clones, of which 68% were seen once. Of the sample, 1.1% is held by the ten largest clones.

Reading the germline V gene (reference sequence) gives CDR1 MNHEY and CDR2 SMNVEV. The CDR3 measures 14 amino acids from cysteine to phenylalanine. Solely the CDR3 DNA is kept, with 42 bases framed from the first base. Relative to germline, V is missing 8 bases and J is missing 2 bases, with 9 bases of the junction outside any gene match. On the study overall, not on this receptor specifically: Because cDNA was sequenced instead of genomic DNA, highly expressing activated cells could be over-represented, though the groups showed no difference in activation or CD3 levels. Naive, central memory and regulatory TCRB repertoires appeared to be more similar among patients than among healthy donors. Fewer insertions and more nucleotide deletions at VDJ recombination sites were observed in patients with type 1 diabetes, implying thymic rearrangement abnormalities. Shorter templates might be favored by PCR, yet because patient and control samples were amplified and corrected together, any such skew would affect both groups equally. Only small numbers of individuals were included in the HLA sub-analyses, which left unresolved whether HLA type had any influence on TCRB rearrangement. A moderate but significant shortening of TCRB CDR3 length was observed in type 1 diabetes patients in all four CD4+ subsets.

The source is a woman between 40 and 50 years old with type 1 diabetes. The chain is encoded by TRBV27 joined to TRBJ2-7; 7 bases in the junction line up with TRBD1. Specimen: stem cell memory CD4+ T cells from blood. The sample's cell subset or site label, in plain terms: stem cell-like memory CD4+ T cells. The DNA sequence is given as TGTGCCAGCGCATCCCGGGACAGACCCTACGAGCAGTACTTC. It is translated as CASASRDRPYEQYF.